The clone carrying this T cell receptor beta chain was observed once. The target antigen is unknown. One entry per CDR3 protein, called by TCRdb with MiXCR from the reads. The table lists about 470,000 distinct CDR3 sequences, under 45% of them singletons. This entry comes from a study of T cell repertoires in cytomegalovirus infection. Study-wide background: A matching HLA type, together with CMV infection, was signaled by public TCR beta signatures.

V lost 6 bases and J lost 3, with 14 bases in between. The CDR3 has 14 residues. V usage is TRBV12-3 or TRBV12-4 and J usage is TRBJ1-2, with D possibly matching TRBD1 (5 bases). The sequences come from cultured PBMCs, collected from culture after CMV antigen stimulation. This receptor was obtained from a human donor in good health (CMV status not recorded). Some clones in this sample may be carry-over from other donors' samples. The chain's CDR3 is CASRISGGDYGYTF. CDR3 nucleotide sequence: TGTGCCAGCAGAATTAGCGGGGGGGACTATGGCTACACCTTC.